Listed here are 17 T cell receptor beta chains from one sample, sequenced in a study of shared clonotypes between healthy human individuals. Sequenced by immunoSEQ multiplex PCR; TCRdb stores in-frame clones only, minus some. This sample carries about 2.4 million clones, roughly 93% of them seen once, and the ten largest clones take around 0.37%. The sample taken for sequencing was naive CD4+ T cells from PBMCs. Subset given: CD45RA+ positively selected. These receptors came from a young man in good health. Some clones in this sample may be carry-over from other donors' samples.

This chain links TRBV9 with TRBJ1-4; D unresolved. Trimming stripped 2 bases from V and 7 bases from J, with 12 bases between. This CDR3 is built from 14 residues. Germline assignment: CDR1 SGDLS and CDR2 YYNGEE. The CDR3 DNA reads TGTGCCAGCAGCGTCAACCTCTCGGGTGAAAAACTGTTTTTT. Amino acids: CASSVNLSGEKLFF.

The rearrangement joins TRBV19 to TRBJ2-5; D gene unclear. Trimming removed 2 bases from V and 1 base from J, with 5 bases in between. Germline V gene data show CDR1 as LNHDA and CDR2 as SQIVND (reference sequence). CDR3 size: 13 residues. CDR3 coding DNA: TGTGCCAGTAGTATATGGACCCAAGAGACCCAGTACTTC. It codes for CASSIWTQETQYF.

The rearrangement joins TRBV28 to TRBJ1-1; TRBD1 agrees at 7 bases. There are 14 residues in the CDR3. Germline CDR1 MDHEN, CDR2 SYDVKM. Losses at the gene ends were 4 bases for V and 6 bases for J; bases not matched to a gene: 8. CDR3 nucleotide sequence: TGTGCCAGCAGTTCCCCGAGGGGGCGGGCTGAAGCTTTCTTT. Amino acid sequence: CASSSPRGRAEAFF.

This clone was recorded only once. Additional DNA sequences in this sample encode the identical CDR3. The rearrangement joins TRBV25-1 to TRBJ1-2; tentatively, D is TRBD1 (5 bases). Germline CDR1 MGHDK, CDR2 SYGVNS. The CDR3 is 13 amino acids. Trimming left V 3 bases short and J 2 bases short, with 7 bases between. The CDR3 sequence: CASSDRANYGYTF. The CDR3 DNA sequence: TGTGCCAGCAGTGACAGGGCGAACTATGGCTACACCTTC.

V is TRBV9 and J is TRBJ2-1; no clear D gene. V gave up 4 bases and J gave up 5 bases, with 16 bases separating them. This CDR3 spans 15 amino acids. Germline CDR1 SGDLS, CDR2 YYNGEE. The CDR3 region is CASSLGLTTDNEQFF. DNA of the CDR3: TGTGCCAGCAGCTTAGGGCTAACCACGGACAATGAGCAGTTCTTC.

This clone was seen only a few times. The chain is built from TRBV18 and TRBJ1-2; no clear D gene. There are 14 residues in the CDR3. CDR1 and CDR2 from the germline V gene are KGHSH and LQKENI. Trimming pared 2 bases from V and 3 bases from J, leaving 10 bases between. The CDR3 region has the DNA TGTGCCAGCTCACCAGGAAATGGGGACTATGGCTACACCTTC. As protein: CASSPGNGDYGYTF.

The chain has TRBV19 and TRBJ1-4, with TRBD1 identical over 8 bases. From germline, CDR1 is LNHDA and CDR2 SQIVND (reference sequence). The CDR3 consists of 14 residues. Germline trimming cut 6 bases from V and 2 bases from J; bases unmatched to any gene: 2. The CDR3 reads CASRQGGTNEKLFF. In DNA form, the CDR3 reads TGTGCCAGTAGACAGGGGGGGACTAATGAAAAACTGTTTTTT. Full variable domain (missing parts from reference TRBV19 and TRBJ1-4): DGGITQSPKYLFRKEGQNVTLSCEQNLNHDAMYWYRQDPGQGLRLIYYSQIVNDFQKGDIAEGYSVSREKKESFPLTVTSAQKNPTAFYLCASRQGGTNEKLFFGSGTQLSVL.

The chain is built from TRBV6-5 and TRBJ2-7; TRBD1 aligns across 9 bases. Looked up from germline, CDR1 is MNHEY and CDR2 is SVGAGI. V shed 6 bases, J shed 0 bases, and the junction held 6 bases outside the gene matches. This CDR3 is 15 amino acids long. DNA of the CDR3: TGTGCCAGCAGGGGGGACAGGGTAAGCTCCTACGAGCAGTACTTC. This encodes CASRGDRVSSYEQYF.

The V and J genes are TRBV6-5 and TRBJ2-7, with TRBD1 matching 9 bases. The CDR3 spans 15 residues. V trimming: 6 bases; J trimming: 7 bases; junction bases outside the gene matches: 13. The germline CDR1 and CDR2 sequences are MNHEY and SVGAGI. The CDR3 sequence: CASSRDRAERSEQYF. DNA of the CDR3: TGTGCCAGCAGCCGGGACAGGGCGGAGAGGTCGGAGCAGTACTTC.

V is TRBV19 and J is TRBJ1-2; D might be TRBD1 (5 bases). The germline CDR1 and CDR2 sequences are LNHDA and SQIVND (reference sequence). Trimming cost V 1 base and J 8 bases, with 14 bases left between them. This CDR3 spans 14 amino acids. The DNA for the CDR3 is TGTGCCAGTAGTATAGTTGAAGGGGTTTACGGCTACACCTTC. It is translated as CASSIVEGVYGYTF. The full variable domain, in which reference TRBV19 and TRBJ1-2 provide the parts outside the CDR3, is DGGITQSPKYLFRKEGQNVTLSCEQNLNHDAMYWYRQDPGQGLRLIYYSQIVNDFQKGDIAEGYSVSREKKESFPLTVTSAQKNPTAFYLCASSIVEGVYGYTFGSGTRLTVV.

There are a few counts of this clone. The chain employs TRBV7-2 and TRBJ1-5; unclear D gene. CDR1 SGHTA and CDR2 FQGNSA come from the germline V gene. This CDR3 has 13 residues. Trimming pared 1 base from V and 7 bases from J, leaving 8 bases between. The CDR3 reads CASSLVEVQPQHF. CDR3 nucleotides: TGTGCCAGCAGCTTAGTGGAGGTCCAGCCCCAGCATTTT.

V is TRBV18 and J is TRBJ1-2, with a possible D match to TRBD1 (6 bases). Trimming took 3 bases from V and 8 from J, leaving 13 bases between them. CDR3 length equals 13 residues. Germline V lookup: CDR1 KGHSH, CDR2 LQKENI. DNA for the CDR3: TGTGCCAGCTCACCCGGGGACATTTGGGGCTACACCTTC. It translates to CASSPGDIWGYTF. Looking up the rest from reference TRBV18 and TRBJ1-2 gives the full variable domain: NAGVMQNPRHLVRRRGQEARLRCSPMKGHSHVYWYRQLPEEGLKFMVYLQKENIIDESGMPKERFSAEFPKEGPSILRIQQVVRGDSAAYFCASSPGDIWGYTFGSGTRLTVV.

As DNA, the CDR3 is TGCGCCAGCAGCTGGGGAGGACAGGGAGGCAATCAGCCCCAGCATTTT. Translation: CASSWGGQGGNQPQHF. The V call is TRBV5-1, the J call TRBJ1-5; TRBD1 matches 8 bases. The V gene end was trimmed by 3 bases and the J gene end by 2 bases; junction bases not matched to a gene: 7. The CDR3 covers 16 residues. The V gene's germline CDR1 is SGHRS and CDR2 YFSETQ.

This chain connects TRBV30 to TRBJ2-7; D is possibly TRBD1 (5 bases). Trimming left V 4 bases short and J 2 bases short, with 18 bases between. The CDR3 sequence is 15 residues long. Looked up from germline, CDR1 is GTSNPN and CDR2 is SVGIG (reference sequence). CDR3 nucleotide sequence: TGTGCCTGGACGAGGAACAGGAGTTTCCCCTACGAGCAGTACTTC. Protein sequence: CAWTRNRSFPYEQYF.

The rearrangement links TRBV6-5 to TRBJ2-7, with 7 bases that match TRBD1. The germline V gene encodes CDR1 MNHEY and CDR2 SVGAGI. CDR3 length: 15 residues. The junction had 12 bases not matched to a gene; V was cut back by 5 bases and J by 5 bases. The CDR3 region has the DNA TGTGCCAGCAGTCCACTTTTGAGACAGGGTGACGAGCAGTACTTC. Residues: CASSPLLRQGDEQYF.

The rearrangement links TRBV18 to TRBJ2-3; 9 bases fit TRBD2. The CDR3 loop spans 16 amino acids. Trimming at V came to 1 base and at J to 1 base, leaving 3 bases not matched to a gene. From germline, CDR1 is KGHSH and CDR2 LQKENI. In DNA form, the CDR3 reads TGTGCCAGCTCACCACAGCAGCGGGAGGGCACAGATACGCAGTATTTT. It encodes CASSPQQREGTDTQYF. The full variable domain, completed using reference TRBV18 and TRBJ2-3, is NAGVMQNPRHLVRRRGQEARLRCSPMKGHSHVYWYRQLPEEGLKFMVYLQKENIIDESGMPKERFSAEFPKEGPSILRIQQVVRGDSAAYFCASSPQQREGTDTQYFGPGTRLTVL.

About this clone: This sample includes further DNA sequences coding for the same CDR3. The V gene is TRBV5-1, the J gene TRBJ2-1, with a weak D call TRBD1 (7 bases). CDR1 is SGHRS, CDR2 YFSETQ, per germline. This CDR3 region has 14 residues. Trimming took 2 bases from V and 6 from J, leaving 12 bases between them. The CDR3, as DNA: TGCGCCAGCAGCTTCTCAGGGGGAGGCAATGAGCAGTTCTTC. The encoded protein is CASSFSGGGNEQFF.